One and the same sample provided the 6 T cell receptor beta chains below, sequenced in a study of tumor and adjacent non-tumor tissue in lung cancer. TCRbeta libraries were built with three rounds of nested PCR, modified from ARM-PCR. From the multiplex PCR reads, TCRdb called clonotypes with MiXCR, one entry per CDR3 protein. Among under 150,000 distinct CDR3 sequences listed, around 65% were seen once. The template was RNA from unsorted bulk tissue. Sequencing was performed on lung tumor tissue. These receptors were obtained from a man between 60 and 70 years old with small cell lung cancer.

With regard to this clonotype: At one of its ends the junction is not consistent with the germline gene, which may arise from a read error. The CDR3 sequence is CSARPDSNEASF. Written as DNA, the CDR3 is TGCAGTGCCCGCCCGGACAGTAATGAAGCCTCCTTT. The chain couples TRBV20-1 to TRBJ1-1, with a weak D call TRBD1 (6 bases). Germline V CDR1 and CDR2: DFQATT, SNEGSKA (reference sequence). The CDR3 runs to 12 residues.

In this sample, this clonotype turned up once. At one of its ends the junction is not consistent with the germline gene, which may arise from a read error. The V and J genes are TRBV11-2 and TRBJ2-5; 11 bases align to TRBD2. The CDR3 runs 16 residues. Germline V gene lookup returns CDR1 SGHAT and CDR2 FQNNGV. CDR3 in amino acids: CTSSLFTSGRGETKYF. CDR3 bases: TGTACCAGCAGCTTATTCACTAGCGGGAGAGGAGAGACCAAGTACTTC.

This chain uses TRBV11-2 with TRBJ2-5, with no clear D. V was pared by 8 bases and J by 5 bases, with 21 bases between. Germline CDR1 and CDR2: SGHAT and FQNNGV. The CDR3 consists of 15 residues. Here the CDR3 reads CASGPLHGPRETQYF. The CDR3 nucleotides read TGTGCCAGCGGCCCATTACATGGGCCACGGGAGACCCAGTACTTC.

On this clonotype itself: The junction differs from germline at one of its ends, possibly a read error. The rearrangement uses TRBV12-3 or TRBV12-4 and TRBJ1-2, with unresolved D. The CDR3 consists of 11 residues. The CDR3 DNA is TGTGCCTGCAGCCTGTCGACTGTGAACACCTTC. Its translation: CACSLSTVNTF.

About this clonotype: One end of the junction does not line up with germline, which may come from a read error. The chain couples TRBV11-2 to TRBJ2-6, with D possibly matching TRBD1 (6 bases). Germline V gene lookup returns CDR1 SGHAT and CDR2 FQNNGV. This CDR3 contains 15 residues. The CDR3 DNA sequence: TGTGCCAGCAGCTTGGGGGCAGGTGGGGCCTACGTCCTGACTTTC. It encodes CASSLGAGGAYVLTF.

Concerning this clonotype: Compared with germline, one end of the junction differs, possibly owing to a read error. The chain carries TRBV10-1 and TRBJ2-1; 10 nucleotides align to TRBD1. This CDR3 comprises 15 residues. Germline loops: CDR1 WNHNN, CDR2 SYGVQD (reference sequence). The CDR3 sequence: CASSGGQGFFNDQFF. For the CDR3, the DNA is TGCGCCAGCAGTGGGGGACAGGGGTTTTTCAATGATCAGTTCTTC.